This record covers a single T cell receptor beta chain. The data originate from a study of blood T cell repertoires in COVID-19. Study summary: From T cells, B-cell-depleted T cells, or PBMCs came the material, which was cDNA or gDNA.

Individuals drawn from approximately 26 US areas were roughly 18 to 95 years old. Germline V gene data show CDR1 as WSHSY and CDR2 as SAAADI. The CDR3 is made up of 15 amino acids. The junction had 8 bases not matched to a gene; V was cut back by 4 bases and J by 10 bases. Methods used by the authors: It was from reference gene primer amplification that nucleated cell counts were estimated. TCRdb's table, derived via immunoSEQ multiplex PCR, lists solely in-frame clones and lacks some. The D gene and trimming were derived from the DNA, and the V and J assignments and clone size from that table. Among hundreds of thousands of clones listed, around 82% were seen once.

Sequencing was performed on PBMCs or T cells enriched from blood (not recorded which). The sequence was collected from a woman aged 40-49 years with acute COVID-19. J is TRBJ1-6 and V is TRBV10-2; 9 bases line up with TRBD1. The DNA of the CDR3 is TGCGCCAGCAGTGGACAGGGGGTAATAGAATCACCCCTCCACTTT. Encoded protein: CASSGQGVIESPLHF.